These 29 T cell receptor beta chains share one sample of origin, sequenced in a study of T cells in Graves' hyperthyroidism and ophthalmopathy (dated by TCRdb to between 2017 and 2020). The protocol used for the library was multiplex PCR. TCRdb shows the sequencer as Illumina HiSeq 2000. Amplification of TCR beta CDR3 regions was carried out from RNA transcripts. A first-round RT-PCR of the TCR CDR3 used the HTBI primer set with the Qiagen OneStep RT-PCR kit. TCRdb trimmed the raw reads at Q25, called clones with MiXCR and kept productive beta chains. Rows with one shared CDR3 protein collapse into an entry with the most common genes and DNA. The sample profile shows 500,000 to 800,000 distinct CDR3 sequences; roughly 15% of them were found once. Approximately 13% of the sample is held by the ten biggest clonotypes. Material for sequencing was blood. All receptors derive from a woman between 50 and 59 years old with Graves' ophthalmopathy.

This clonotype was observed a handful of times. V usage is TRBV7-6 and J usage is TRBJ1-4, with D possibly being TRBD1 (6 bases). V was cut by 7 bases and J by 5 bases, with 14 bases left in between. The germline gives CDR1 SGHVS, CDR2 FNYEAQ. This CDR3 has 14 amino acids. CDR3 in DNA: TGTGCCAGCACCTCAGGGGCCAAAAATGAAAAACTGTTTTTT. Amino acids: CASTSGAKNEKLFF.

The chain couples TRBV20-1 to TRBJ2-7, with 11 positions matching TRBD2. This CDR3 is built from 13 residues. Germline loops: CDR1 DFQATT, CDR2 SNEGSKA (reference sequence). J was trimmed by 2 bases and V by 7 bases; bases with no gene match: 4. The CDR3 region is CSVGTSGPYEQYF. The CDR3 bases are TGCAGTGTAGGGACTAGCGGTCCCTACGAGCAGTACTTC.

This chain connects TRBV6-2 or TRBV6-3 to TRBJ1-5; 12 bases fit TRBD1. The CDR3 runs to 16 residues. Germline-derived CDR1 and CDR2 are MNHEY and SVGEGT. V lost 6 bases and J lost 6; bases outside the gene matches: 9. CDR3 nucleotide sequence: TGTGCCAGCAGAAACCTGGGGACAGGGGGCGGTCAGCCCCAGCATTTT. Encoded protein: CASRNLGTGGGQPQHF.

This CDR3 is CASRLAPSGRNTGELFF. As DNA, the CDR3 is TGTGCCAGCAGACTAGCACCTAGCGGAAGGAACACCGGGGAGCTGTTTTTT. This rearrangement joins TRBV27 to TRBJ2-2; 7 bases match TRBD2. The junction had 11 bases not matched to a gene; V was cut back by 6 bases and J by 1 base. This CDR3 contains 17 residues. Germline-derived CDR1 and CDR2 are MNHEY and SMNVEV (reference sequence).

In this sample, this clonotype turned up a few times. This may come from a read error, since a much larger clone is one base off. This chain joins TRBV20-1 and TRBJ2-3; maybe TRBD1 (5 bases). CDR3 length: 13 amino acids. Germline CDR1 is DFQATT and CDR2 is SNEGSKA (reference sequence). The CDR3 region is CSASRQSTDTRYF. The CDR3 DNA follows: TGCAGTGCTAGCCGACAGAGCACAGATACGCGGTATTTT.

The CDR3 DNA reads TGTGCCAGCCTCAGGGGATCTGGGGCCAACGTCCTGACTTTC. Its protein is CASLRGSGANVLTF. The chain links TRBV7-2 to TRBJ2-6; weak D call: TRBD1 (6 bases). Germline-derived CDR1 and CDR2 are SGHTA and FQGNSA. The V gene lost 8 bases and the J gene lost 1 base, with 9 bases spanning the gap. CDR3 size: 14 residues.

This clonotype was observed at least ten times. J is TRBJ2-7 and V is TRBV12-3 or TRBV12-4; D perhaps matches TRBD2 (7 bases). The CDR3 consists of 16 residues. The germline V and J ends were trimmed by 3 bases and 3 bases, with 18 bases remaining between them. CDR3 DNA: TGTGCCAGCAGTTTCCCTGGGGGGGCCTCCGGCTACGAGCAGTACTTC. Its protein product is CASSFPGGASGYEQYF.

This clonotype has ten or more counts. The chain combines TRBV3-1 with TRBJ2-7; D remains unclear. V lost 2 bases to trimming and J lost 4 bases, with 12 bases between them. Germline V gene lookup returns CDR1 LGHDT and CDR2 YNNKEL (reference sequence). CDR3 length: 14 amino acids. For the CDR3, the DNA is TGTGCCAGCAGCCAATCCGGGCTCGGGTACGAGCAGTACTTC. Translating it yields CASSQSGLGYEQYF.

The table lists this clonotype with many counts. This sequence joins TRBV28 and TRBJ2-1, with 11 bases aligning to TRBD2. This CDR3 is 18 amino acids long. The germline V gene has CDR1 MDHEN and CDR2 SYDVKM. The V and J ends lost 6 bases and 6 bases, in that order; junction bases with no gene match: 16. The CDR3 DNA reads as TGTGCCAGCAGGACATTTTGGTTAGCGGGAGGGCCCGGCAATGAGCAGTTCTTC. It encodes CASRTFWLAGGPGNEQFF.

This clonotype occurred many times. J is TRBJ2-2 and V is TRBV5-1, with D unresolved. CDR3 length: 16 amino acids. In germline, CDR1 is SGHRS, CDR2 YFSETQ. With 0 bases removed from V and 2 bases from J, the gap between germline ends came to 11 bases. The chain's CDR3 is CASSLASTTNTGELFF. The DNA of the CDR3 is TGCGCCAGCAGCTTGGCCTCTACAACCAACACCGGGGAGCTGTTTTTT.

The table lists this clonotype with many counts. V usage is TRBV7-2 and J usage is TRBJ1-1, with 7 bases lining up with TRBD1. The CDR3 runs 16 residues. The V gene's germline CDR1 is SGHTA and CDR2 FQGNSA. The V gene end was trimmed by 5 bases and the J gene end by 4 bases; junction bases not matched to a gene: 13. The DNA for the CDR3 is TGTGCCAGCAGCGCCAGGGGGGAGGGAGGGGGCACTGAAGCTTTCTTT. As protein: CASSARGEGGGTEAFF.

This clonotype was found many times. This rearrangement joins TRBV2 to TRBJ2-7; 8 nucleotides align to TRBD1. Germline CDR1 and CDR2: SNHLY and FYNNEI. The CDR3 totals 12 residues. V lost 7 bases to trimming and J lost 3 bases; unmatched junction nucleotides: 2. The DNA for the CDR3 is TGTGCCAGCAAAGACAGGGGCTACGAGCAGTACTTC. Protein product: CASKDRGYEQYF.

The J gene is TRBJ1-1, the V gene TRBV12-3 or TRBV12-4; D gene uncertain. This CDR3 spans 14 amino acids. V lost 6 bases to trimming and J lost 1 base, with 12 bases between them. CDR3 in amino acids: CASSPRWPNTEAFF. Here the CDR3 DNA reads TGTGCCAGCAGCCCAAGGTGGCCGAACACTGAAGCTTTCTTT.

This clonotype was observed a handful of times. V usage is TRBV19 and J usage is TRBJ2-7; no reliable D call. V gave up 4 bases and J gave up 3 bases, with 10 bases separating them. The germline CDR1 and CDR2 sequences are LNHDA and SQIVND (reference sequence). CDR3 length equals 13 residues. The CDR3 loop reads CASSRLRGYEQYF. The DNA of the CDR3 is TGTGCCAGTAGTAGACTTAGAGGCTACGAGCAGTACTTC.

This clonotype was seen at least ten times. The chain links TRBV27 to TRBJ2-3; D is perhaps TRBD2 (5 bases). Between the trimmed V and J ends, which lost 3 bases and 0 bases, there was a span of 16 bases. CDR3 length: 17 residues. Germline CDR1 is MNHEY and CDR2 is SMNVEV (reference sequence). CDR3 sequence reads: CASSFFGNPKSTDTQYF. CDR3 nucleotides: TGTGCCAGCAGTTTTTTCGGGAACCCAAAGAGCACAGATACGCAGTATTTT.

This clonotype appeared many times. J is TRBJ1-6 and V is TRBV10-3, with D possibly matching TRBD1 (6 bases). Germline values: CDR1 ENHRY, CDR2 SYGVKD. CDR3 length: 15 amino acids. The V end was cut by 6 bases, the J end by 8 bases, with 17 bases between. The CDR3 protein is CAIRDQRQGYSPLHF. As DNA, the CDR3 is TGTGCCATCAGAGACCAGCGGCAGGGGTATTCACCCCTCCACTTT.

This clonotype was picked up many times. This sequence joins TRBV5-5 and TRBJ2-2; D call uncertain. The CDR3 is 14 residues long. V lost 0 bases and J lost 0, with 3 bases in between. Germline lookup yields CDR1 SGHKS and CDR2 YYEKEE (reference sequence). In DNA, the CDR3 is TGTGCCAGCAGCTTGGTTGCGAACACCGGGGAGCTGTTTTTT. This gives the protein CASSLVANTGELFF.

V is TRBV6-5 and J is TRBJ2-7; 7 bases agree with TRBD2. Germline CDR1 MNHEY, CDR2 SVGAGI. The CDR3 loop spans 16 amino acids. The ends lost 0 bases at V and 2 bases at J; junction bases unmatched: 7. The CDR3, as DNA: TGTGCCAGCAGTTACTCGGAGCTAGCGGCCCCCTACGAGCAGTACTTC. Encoded protein: CASSYSELAAPYEQYF.

This clonotype was observed many times. The chain uses TRBV7-2 and TRBJ1-2; 9 positions match TRBD1. Trimming at V came to 0 bases and at J to 7 bases, leaving 3 bases not matched to a gene. Looked up from germline, CDR1 is SGHTA and CDR2 is FQGNSA. The CDR3 has 14 residues. In DNA form, the CDR3 reads TGTGCCAGCAGCTTAGCACAGGGGGCGTTTGGCTACACCTTC. This sequence encodes CASSLAQGAFGYTF.

There are a few counts of this clonotype. The CDR3 DNA sequence: TGTGCCACCAGTGACCCTGCCGAGGGGGTCTACAATGAGCAGTTCTTC. Its protein product is CATSDPAEGVYNEQFF. The V and J genes are TRBV24-1 and TRBJ2-1; a weak D match, TRBD1 (6 bases). Trimming took off 4 bases at V and 3 bases at J, with 15 bases between the two ends. Germline CDR1 reads KGHDR; CDR2 reads SFDVKD. The CDR3 length is 16 residues.

This chain joins TRBV28 and TRBJ2-7, with 9 bases fitting TRBD1. V lost 2 bases and J lost 2; bases outside the gene matches: 7. Germline CDR1 MDHEN, CDR2 SYDVKM. The CDR3 spans 16 residues. In nucleotides, the CDR3 is TGTGCCAGCAGTTTAGGGGTCGGGACAGGGACCTACGAGCAGTACTTC. Translated, it gives CASSLGVGTGTYEQYF.

This clonotype was recorded many times. The chain employs TRBV2 and TRBJ2-5; 9 bases match TRBD1. Trimming cost V 7 bases and J 2 bases; bases outside gene matches: 5. From germline, CDR1 is SNHLY and CDR2 FYNNEI. The CDR3 length is 14 residues. CDR3 residues: CASTRDRAQETQYF. CDR3 sequence (DNA): TGTGCCAGCACCAGGGACAGGGCACAAGAGACCCAGTACTTC. Full variable domain (remainder filled in from reference TRBV2 and TRBJ2-5): EPEVTQTPSHQVTQMGQEVILRCVPISNHLYFYWYRQILGQKVEFLVSFYNNEISEKSEIFDDQFSVERPDGSNFTLKIRSTKLEDSAMYFCASTRDRAQETQYFGPGTRLLVL.

The chain has TRBV5-6 and TRBJ1-2; TRBD1 agrees at 8 bases. After removal of 6 bases from V and 2 bases from J, the junction contained 9 bases not matched to a gene. CDR1 SGHDT and CDR2 YYEEEE come from the germline V gene. This CDR3 spans 15 amino acids. CDR3 in DNA: TGTGCCAGCAACCCCCCGGACAGGGCGAACTATGGCTACACCTTC. It specifies CASNPPDRANYGYTF.

The chain uses TRBV20-1 and TRBJ2-3, with D possibly TRBD2 on 5 matching bases. Germline CDR1 DFQATT, CDR2 SNEGSKA (reference sequence). V was pared by 0 bases and J by 2 bases, with 12 bases between. This CDR3 is 15 amino acids long. CDR3 bases: TGCAGTGCTAGAGATCCGACTATTTTCACAGATACGCAGTATTTT. Translation gives CSARDPTIFTDTQYF.

This clonotype was recorded many times. The CDR3 spells CASSHPASGRGTGELFF. The DNA of the CDR3 is TGTGCCAGCAGCCACCCCGCTAGCGGGAGGGGCACCGGGGAGCTGTTTTTT. This chain connects TRBV7-2 to TRBJ2-2; TRBD2 matches at 12 bases. Germline V lookup: CDR1 SGHTA, CDR2 FQGNSA. V lost 5 bases, J lost 4 bases, and 8 bases stayed unmatched. This CDR3 is 17 amino acids long.

This clonotype occurred many times. The gene calls are TRBV7-3 and TRBJ2-3; TRBD2 might be the D (6 bases). Trimming took off 2 bases at V and 3 bases at J, with 9 bases between the two ends. The germline gives CDR1 SGHTA, CDR2 FQGTGA. The CDR3 totals 14 residues. The CDR3 bases are TGTGCCAGCAGCTTACACGGGAGAACAGATACGCAGTATTTT. It encodes CASSLHGRTDTQYF. The full variable domain, in which reference TRBV7-3 and TRBJ2-3 provide the parts outside the CDR3, is GAGVSQTPSNKVTEKGKYVELRCDPISGHTALYWYRQSLGQGPEFLIYFQGTGAADDSGLPNDRFFAVRPEGSVSTLKIQRTERGDSAVYLCASSLHGRTDTQYFGPGTRLTVL.

This clonotype occurred many times. V gene TRBV5-1 combines with J gene TRBJ1-1; D ambiguous. The CDR3 is made up of 14 amino acids. Per the germline V gene, CDR1 is SGHRS and CDR2 is YFSETQ. Trimming removed 1 base from V and 7 bases from J, with 14 bases in between. CDR3 sequence (DNA): TGCGCCAGCAGCTTGATAGGCAGCAGCTATGAAGCTTTCTTT. Translated, it gives CASSLIGSSYEAFF.

This chain uses TRBV20-1 with TRBJ1-1; no clear D. The ends were cut back, 2 bases at V and 7 bases at J, with 8 bases in the middle. This CDR3 contains 11 residues. The germline gives CDR1 DFQATT, CDR2 SNEGSKA (reference sequence). The CDR3 here is CSARLADEAFF. Written as DNA, the CDR3 is TGCAGTGCTAGATTGGCCGATGAAGCTTTCTTT.

The rearrangement joins TRBV6-2 or TRBV6-3 to TRBJ2-2; no clear D gene. Germline V CDR1 and CDR2: MNHEY, SVGEGT. CDR3 size: 16 residues. Trimming removed 7 bases at V and 2 bases at J, with 17 bases between. CDR3 sequence (DNA): TGTGCCAGCATGGTGGCCACAACACTAAACACCGGGGAGCTGTTTTTT. Protein: CASMVATTLNTGELFF.